Shown below are 21 T cell receptor beta chains from a single sample sequenced in a study of breast tumors, draining lymph nodes, adjacent tissues (dated by TCRdb to between 2015 and 2016). The axillary draining lymph nodes of breast cancer patients were the source of the lymph node samples. The library was generated by multiplex PCR. Reads for this sample came from an Illumina HiSeq 2000. TCRdb redid the processing of the public reads, applying fastp at Q25 and MiXCR, and retained in-frame beta chains. Rows with a matching CDR3 protein are joined into one entry that keeps the most common DNA and genes. The table for this sample lists some 170,000 distinct CDR3 sequences; 30% to 40% of them were counted only once. The top ten constitute approximately 3.9% of the sample. Sample: axillary lymph node tissue. Every receptor here comes from a female donor with breast cancer. Some clones in this sample may be carry-over from other donors' samples.

Of note for this clonotype: A clone one base away is much larger, so this may be a read error. V is TRBV7-9 and J is TRBJ2-5; the D gene could be TRBD1 or TRBD2 (6 bases each). Germline loops: CDR1 SEHNR, CDR2 FQNEAQ (reference sequence). The CDR3 runs to 15 residues. The CDR3 DNA reads as TGTGCCAGCAGTCTCGTGAGGGGGTGGGGGGAGACCCAGCACTTC. Its translation is CASSLVRGWGETQHF.

This chain uses TRBV4-3 with TRBJ2-3; TRBD2 matches 12 bases. The CDR3 runs to 16 residues. The V gene's germline CDR1 is LGHNA and CDR2 YSLEER. The junction had 9 bases not matched to a gene; V was cut back by 4 bases and J by 7 bases. CDR3 DNA: TGCGCCAGCAGCCTGGAGACTAGCGGGAGCTCCTATACGCAGTATTTT. Translation gives CASSLETSGSSYTQYF.

This clonotype was recorded at least ten times. The chain recombines TRBV12-3 or TRBV12-4 with TRBJ1-6; unclear D gene. The CDR3 length is 12 residues. Trimming took off 11 bases at V and 10 bases at J, with 15 bases between the two ends. The CDR3 is CASAIGESPLHF. The CDR3 DNA follows: TGTGCCTCAGCAATAGGTGAATCACCCCTCCACTTT.

The chain uses TRBV11-2 and TRBJ2-1, with 10 bases identical to TRBD2. From germline, CDR1 is SGHAT and CDR2 FQNNGV. Unmatched junction bases numbered 7, after V lost 5 bases and J lost 0 bases. This CDR3 is built from 17 residues. CDR3: CASSRLAGASSYNEQFF. The CDR3 DNA follows: TGTGCCAGCAGCCGTCTAGCGGGGGCGAGCTCCTACAATGAGCAGTTCTTC.

A single count supports this clonotype. A much bigger clone sits one base away, suggesting this may be a read error. The J gene is TRBJ1-2, the V gene TRBV18; 8 nucleotides line up with TRBD1. The CDR3 is made up of 14 amino acids. Germline V gives CDR1 KGHSH, CDR2 LQKENI. The CDR3 reads CASPPTGEFYGYTF. In DNA form, the CDR3 reads TGTGCCAGCCCACCGACAGGGGAGTTCTATGGCTACACCTTC.

The sample holds a few counts of this clonotype. A much larger clonotype is one base distant, so this may be a read error. No conserved phenylalanine or tryptophan ends this CDR3, so it is likely a read error. The CDR3: CASSLVQSSGEQYL. CDR3 DNA: TGTGCCAGCAGCTTAGTCCAGAGCTCCGGCGAGCAGTACCTC. This chain connects TRBV7-2 to TRBJ2-7; D gene uncertain. CDR1 and CDR2 from the germline V gene are SGHTA and FQGNSA. The CDR3 runs to 14 residues. Trimming removed 1 base at V and 6 bases at J, with 13 bases between.

The chain couples TRBV24-1 to TRBJ2-2; D may be TRBD2 (5 bases). V lost 2 bases, J lost 8 bases, and 20 bases lay in between. CDR3 length: 17 amino acids. Germline-derived CDR1 and CDR2 are KGHDR and SFDVKD. CDR3 amino acids: CATSDSTEEARRGELFF. The DNA of the CDR3 is TGTGCCACCAGTGATTCTACGGAGGAAGCACGGCGGGGGGAGCTGTTTTTT.

The chain employs TRBV10-3 and TRBJ1-6; TRBD1 might be the D (5 bases). Trimming cost V 7 bases and J 6 bases, with 16 bases left between them. This CDR3 is built from 15 residues. The germline CDR1 and CDR2 sequences are ENHRY and SYGVKD. CDR3 DNA sequence: TGTGCCATCAAATCGGTGGGTCAGGGTAATTCACCCCTCCACTTT. This codes for CAIKSVGQGNSPLHF.

As to this clonotype: Sequence at one end of the junction differs from germline and may be a read error. The V call is TRBV9, the J call TRBJ2-7; a weak D match, TRBD1 (6 bases). Germline V gene sequence: CDR1 SGDLS, CDR2 YYNGEE. The CDR3 covers 14 residues. CDR3 nucleotide sequence: TGTGCCAGCAGCGTAGCAGGGGCTTCCTACGAGCAGTCCTTC. Encoded protein: CASSVAGASYEQSF.

The rearrangement joins TRBV29-1 to TRBJ1-2; the D gene is possibly TRBD1 (6 bases). Trimming took off 8 bases at V and 2 bases at J, with 15 bases between the two ends. The CDR3 length is 13 residues. The germline CDR1 and CDR2 sequences are SQVTM and ANQGSEA. The CDR3 reads CSSPKGGNYGYTF. CDR3 nucleotide sequence: TGCAGCAGCCCCAAGGGGGGGAACTATGGCTACACCTTC.

The chain joins TRBV7-9 to TRBJ1-5; 9 bases line up with TRBD1. CDR3 length: 13 amino acids. Trimming cost V 4 bases and J 14 bases; bases outside gene matches: 9. Germline V CDR1 and CDR2: SEHNR, FQNEAQ (reference sequence). The CDR3: CASSWGQGHHEHF. Here the CDR3 DNA reads TGTGCCAGCAGCTGGGGACAGGGACACCACGAGCATTTT.

V gene TRBV12-3 or TRBV12-4 combines with J gene TRBJ2-3; 12 bases agree with TRBD2. This CDR3 has 19 residues. The junction had 12 bases not matched to a gene; V was cut back by 5 bases and J by 0 bases. The chain's CDR3 is CASSPRWPSGGASTDTQYF. The DNA of the CDR3 is TGTGCCAGCAGTCCCCGATGGCCTAGCGGGGGGGCTAGCACAGATACGCAGTATTTT.

This clonotype appeared many times. V is TRBV30 and J is TRBJ2-5; TRBD2 aligns across 10 bases. Looked up from germline, CDR1 is GTSNPN and CDR2 is SVGIG (reference sequence). The CDR3 contains 14 residues. Germline trimming cut 4 bases from V and 5 bases from J; bases unmatched to any gene: 7. CDR3 region: CAWKSGGAGETQYF. CDR3 nucleotides: TGTGCCTGGAAGAGCGGGGGGGCCGGGGAGACCCAGTACTTC.

Many counts were recorded for this clonotype. This chain joins TRBV7-9 and TRBJ2-5; 10 positions match TRBD2. J gave up 4 bases and V 5 bases, and 4 bases lay outside the gene matches. CDR3 length equals 14 residues. The germline V gene encodes CDR1 SEHNR and CDR2 FQNEAQ (reference sequence). The CDR3 protein is CASSQAGGRETQYF. CDR3 DNA: TGTGCCAGCAGCCAAGCGGGAGGGAGAGAGACCCAGTACTTC.

Ten or more counts support this clonotype. CDR3 nucleotide sequence: TGCAGTGCTCCCCGGGGAGATACGCAGTATTTT. Residues: CSAPRGDTQYF. The V gene is TRBV20-1, the J gene TRBJ2-3, with TRBD2 as a possible D gene (5 bases). The V end was cut by 5 bases, the J end by 5 bases, with 8 bases between. This CDR3 is 11 amino acids long. CDR1 and CDR2 from the germline V gene are DFQATT and SNEGSKA (reference sequence).

In its sample, this clonotype was seen many times. The chain couples TRBV2 to TRBJ1-4, with 11 bases aligning to TRBD1. The CDR3 has 14 amino acids. Trimming took 7 bases from V and 5 from J; bases not matched to a gene: 3. Germline CDR1 is SNHLY and CDR2 is FYNNEI. CDR3 amino acids: CASKWTGGNEKLFF. CDR3 nucleotides: TGTGCCAGCAAGTGGACAGGGGGCAATGAAAAACTGTTTTTT.

Note on this clonotype: Lacking the conserved final phenylalanine or tryptophan, this CDR3 likely reflects a read error. The chain combines TRBV5-6 with TRBJ2-1, with D perhaps given as TRBD1 or TRBD2 (5 bases each). This CDR3 comprises 14 residues. V dropped 3 bases and J dropped 9 bases, with 16 bases sitting between them. Looked up from germline, CDR1 is SGHDT and CDR2 is YYEEEE. CDR3 sequence: CASSSVSGAGEQFL. The CDR3 region has the DNA TGTGCCAGCAGCTCGGTTTCCGGGGCGGGTGAGCAGTTCCTC.

This clonotype was recorded many times. This chain links TRBV30 with TRBJ2-3; D may be TRBD2 (6 bases). The CDR3 extends over 15 amino acids. The V end was cut by 0 bases, the J end by 1 base, with 11 bases between. CDR1 is GTSNPN, CDR2 SVGIG, per germline (reference sequence). CDR3 sequence (DNA): TGTGCCTGGAGTGTAGGGAGGTCGCGCACAGATACGCAGTATTTT. Protein: CAWSVGRSRTDTQYF.

The J gene is TRBJ2-7, the V gene TRBV19, with TRBD2 identical over 7 bases. With 8 bases clipped from V and 8 bases from J, the junction kept 18 bases outside the gene matches. From germline, CDR1 is LNHDA and CDR2 SQIVND (reference sequence). The CDR3 extends over 15 amino acids. The CDR3 here is CASGPGAGRAYKQYF. CDR3 nucleotide sequence: TGTGCCAGTGGTCCCGGGGCGGGGAGGGCGTACAAGCAGTACTTC.

This clonotype was detected ten times or more. The V and J genes are TRBV5-4 and TRBJ2-3, with 8 nucleotides matching TRBD1. V was pared by 4 bases and J by 1 base, with 8 bases of the junction left unmatched. Germline V gives CDR1 SGHNT, CDR2 YYREEE (reference sequence). The length of the CDR3 is 16 residues. This chain's CDR3 is CASSHFGTGGTDTQYF. DNA of the CDR3: TGTGCCAGCAGCCACTTCGGGACAGGAGGCACAGATACGCAGTATTTT.

This sequence joins TRBV9 and TRBJ2-6; the D gene could be TRBD1 or TRBD2 (5 bases each). Germline CDR1 is SGDLS and CDR2 is YYNGEE. V lost 6 bases and J lost 0, with 10 bases in between. There are 15 residues in the CDR3. CDR3 protein: CASTPGSSGANVLTF. For the CDR3, the DNA is TGTGCCAGCACCCCAGGGAGCTCTGGGGCCAACGTCCTGACTTTC.